This T cell receptor beta chain was captured by sequencing in a study of blood T cell repertoires in COVID-19. About the study: Spain, Italy and the United States supplied samples that represented acute and convalescent COVID-19. Sample material is recorded as cDNA or gDNA derived from T cells, B-cell-depleted T cells, or PBMCs.

Original methodology: The authors estimated nucleated cell counts from reference gene primer amplification. Produced via immunoSEQ multiplex PCR; TCRdb's table is partial and in-frame only. V, J and clone size were drawn from that table, and D and trimming were deduced from the DNA. In the table there are roughly 300,000 clones, roughly 84% of which are singletons. Germline values: CDR1 MNHEY, CDR2 SVGAGI. CDR3 length: 14 amino acids. With V trimmed by 7 bases and J by 6 bases, 11 bases remained unmatched. Enrolment of Seattle patients took place during active infection, and they were followed longitudinally.

The chain joins TRBV6-5 to TRBJ2-7; 8 bases line up with TRBD2. The source is a human donor with COVID-19, enrolled during active disease. The donor label of this sample is uncertain. Sequencing input: peripheral blood. The CDR3 DNA is TGTGCCAGCACTGCGACTAGCGCACCGGGCGAGCAGTACTTC. As protein: CASTATSAPGEQYF.